The 16 T cell receptor beta chains below were found in one sample sequenced in a study of blood T cell repertoires in COVID-19. Assay used: immunoSEQ multiplex PCR; TCRdb lists only in-frame clones, some missing. The table includes 140,000 to 150,000 clones, around 80% detected once. Sequenced input: PBMCs or T cells enriched from blood (not recorded which). Receptors originate from a woman in her forties or fifties who had recovered from COVID-19.

The chain couples TRBV5-6 to TRBJ1-3; 9 bases match TRBD1. V was clipped by 0 bases and J by 6 bases; unmatched bases: 1. The CDR3 has 14 amino acids. The germline CDR1 and CDR2 sequences are SGHDT and YYEEEE. CDR3 amino acids: CASSLGTGANTIYF. As DNA, the CDR3 is TGTGCCAGCAGCTTGGGGACAGGGGCAAACACCATATATTTT.

The chain recombines TRBV5-4 with TRBJ1-2, with TRBD1 identical over 7 bases. V shed 4 bases and J 3 bases; nucleotides not matched to a gene: 12. Per germline, CDR1 SGHNT and CDR2 YYREEE (reference sequence). The CDR3 sequence is 16 residues long. In nucleotides, the CDR3 is TGTGCCAGCAGCACCGGGACAGCGAATTTGGACTATGGCTACACCTTC. Protein product: CASSTGTANLDYGYTF.

A few counts support this clone. The V call is TRBV7-2, the J call TRBJ2-3, with D possibly TRBD2 on 5 matching bases. V lost 5 bases and J lost 2, with 11 bases in between. Germline V lookup: CDR1 SGHTA, CDR2 FQGNSA. This CDR3 is 14 amino acids long. CDR3 DNA: TGTGCCAGCAGCCCGCCGGGAAACACAGATACGCAGTATTTT. As protein: CASSPPGNTDTQYF.

This chain connects TRBV7-9 to TRBJ2-3, with 11 bases lining up with TRBD2. The junction had 6 bases not matched to a gene; V was cut back by 2 bases and J by 2 bases. Germline V gene sequence: CDR1 SEHNR, CDR2 FQNEAQ (reference sequence). This CDR3 contains 17 residues. The CDR3 reads CASSLLPGLAVTDTQYF. The CDR3 bases are TGTGCCAGCAGCTTACTACCGGGACTAGCGGTCACAGATACGCAGTATTTT. Together with reference TRBV7-9 and TRBJ2-3, the CDR3 gives the full variable domain: DTGVSQNPRHKITKRGQNVTFRCDPISEHNRLYWYRQTLGQGPEFLTYFQNEAQLEKSRLLSDRFSAERPKGSFSTLEIQRTEQGDSAMYLCASSLLPGLAVTDTQYFGPGTRLTVL.

The chain links TRBV5-1 to TRBJ2-7; no definite D call. Germline CDR1 is SGHRS and CDR2 is YFSETQ. The CDR3 loop spans 14 amino acids. With 0 bases removed from V and 4 bases from J, the gap between germline ends came to 11 bases. The DNA of the CDR3 is TGCGCCAGCAGCTTGGCCTCGGCTAGATACGAGCAGTACTTC. It codes for CASSLASARYEQYF.

This rearrangement joins TRBV5-6 to TRBJ1-2; TRBD1 is a possible D gene (6 bases). This CDR3 is built from 17 residues. CDR1 SGHDT and CDR2 YYEEEE come from the germline V gene. Trimming removed 0 bases from V and 4 bases from J, with 19 bases in between. The CDR3 loop reads CASSLVVGGRRGYGYTF. DNA of the CDR3: TGTGCCAGCAGCTTGGTGGTCGGGGGGCGCCGGGGCTATGGCTACACCTTC.

The chain couples TRBV28 to TRBJ2-2; 12 nucleotides match TRBD2. This CDR3 region has 16 residues. CDR1 is MDHEN, CDR2 SYDVKM, per germline. The ends lost 2 bases at V and 7 bases at J; junction bases unmatched: 5. This CDR3 reads CASSLLAGGPGGELFF. The CDR3 nucleotides read TGTGCCAGCAGTTTACTAGCGGGGGGGCCCGGCGGGGAGCTGTTTTTT. The variable domain in full, completed from reference TRBV28 and TRBJ2-2, reads DVKVTQSSRYLVKRTGEKVFLECVQDMDHENMFWYRQDPGLGLRLIYFSYDVKMKEKGDIPEGYSVSREKKERFSLILESASTNQTSMYLCASSLLAGGPGGELFFGEGSRLTVL.

The rearrangement uses TRBV6-4 and TRBJ2-3; D is perhaps TRBD2 (6 bases). The CDR3 loop spans 13 amino acids. Germline CDR1 reads MRHNA; CDR2 reads SNTAGT. Trimming stripped 8 bases from V and 4 bases from J, with 13 bases between. CDR3 sequence: CASSVTGADTQYF. As DNA, the CDR3 is TGTGCCAGCTCAGTAACGGGAGCAGATACGCAGTATTTT.

This clone was counted a single time. The rearrangement links TRBV3-1 (or the pseudogene TRBV3-2) to TRBJ1-5; 8 nucleotides align to TRBD1. The CDR3 consists of 14 residues. V lost 4 bases and J lost 5; bases outside the gene matches: 4. Germline CDR1 reads LGHDT; CDR2 reads YNNKEL (reference sequence). The CDR3 is CASSRTGLDQPQHF. The CDR3 DNA sequence: TGTGCCAGCAGCCGGACAGGGTTGGATCAGCCCCAGCATTTT.

This clone was recorded once. The chain recombines TRBV11-2 with TRBJ1-6; a possible D gene is TRBD1 (5 bases). Trimming removed 0 bases at V and 9 bases at J, with 12 bases between. The CDR3 runs to 15 residues. Germline assignment: CDR1 SGHAT and CDR2 FQNNGV. CDR3 in amino acids: CASSLEIREVSPLHF. CDR3 DNA: TGTGCCAGCAGCTTAGAAATCAGGGAGGTTTCACCCCTCCACTTT.

This clone was seen more than once but under ten times. V gene TRBV6-4 combines with J gene TRBJ2-3; D is undetermined. V gave up 1 base and J gave up 1 base, with 6 bases separating them. Per germline, CDR1 MRHNA and CDR2 SNTAGT. The CDR3 loop spans 14 amino acids. CDR3 nucleotide sequence: TGTGCCAGCAGTGACTTCCAGGGCACAGATACGCAGTATTTT. Its protein is CASSDFQGTDTQYF.

The rearrangement links TRBV28 to TRBJ2-3, with D perhaps TRBD2 (5 bases). The CDR3 spans 16 residues. V was trimmed by 4 bases and J by 4 bases, leaving 18 bases between them. Looked up from germline, CDR1 is MDHEN and CDR2 is SYDVKM. CDR3 loop: CASSSPGLSMADTQYF. CDR3 sequence (DNA): TGTGCCAGCAGTTCCCCCGGACTGTCGATGGCAGATACGCAGTATTTT.

This clone showed up just once. The genes are TRBV7-2 and TRBJ1-5, with 8 bases fitting TRBD1. In germline, CDR1 is SGHTA, CDR2 FQGNSA. CDR3 length equals 15 residues. Losses at the gene ends were 7 bases for V and 4 bases for J; bases not matched to a gene: 9. The CDR3: CASTPQGARNQPQHF. CDR3 nucleotide sequence: TGTGCCAGCACCCCGCAGGGGGCGCGAAATCAGCCCCAGCATTTT.

Written as DNA, the CDR3 is TGCGCCAGCAGCCTTCGTACGGGGAACACTGAAGCTTTCTTT. It codes for CASSLRTGNTEAFF. V is TRBV5-1 and J is TRBJ1-1, with D uncertain. Looked up from germline, CDR1 is SGHRS and CDR2 is YFSETQ. The CDR3 is 14 amino acids. V lost 4 bases to trimming and J lost 1 base, with 11 bases between them.

This sequence joins TRBV5-5 and TRBJ2-3, with D perhaps matching TRBD1 (6 bases). Germline loops: CDR1 SGHKS, CDR2 YYEKEE (reference sequence). With 2 bases removed from V and 4 bases from J, the gap between germline ends came to 11 bases. This CDR3 spans 14 amino acids. In nucleotides, the CDR3 is TGTGCCAGCAGCTTTGTTAAGGGGGCAGATACGCAGTATTTT. It yields the protein CASSFVKGADTQYF.

V is TRBV2 and J is TRBJ1-5, with 7 bases aligning to TRBD1. The junction had 7 bases not matched to a gene; V was cut back by 8 bases and J by 3 bases. Germline-derived CDR1 and CDR2 are SNHLY and FYNNEI. The CDR3 runs to 14 residues. CDR3 nucleotides: TGTGCCAGCTCCCTCGACAGGGACAATCAGCCCCAGCATTTT. Amino acids: CASSLDRDNQPQHF. The full variable domain, rest sourced from reference TRBV2 and TRBJ1-5, is EPEVTQTPSHQVTQMGQEVILRCVPISNHLYFYWYRQILGQKVEFLVSFYNNEISEKSEIFDDQFSVERPDGSNFTLKIRSTKLEDSAMYFCASSLDRDNQPQHFGDGTRLSIL.